This T cell receptor beta chain stems from a study of pediatric ulcerative colitis. The CDR3 length is 15 residues. The germline CDR1 and CDR2 sequences are SEHNR and FQNEAQ (reference sequence). V gave up 3 bases and J gave up 4 bases, with 15 bases separating them. The repertoire was sequenced with immunoSEQ multiplex PCR; TCRdb's copy has only in-frame clones and lacks some. The sample has 15,000 to 20,000 clones, more than 75% seen once. Concerning this clone itself: The antigen remains undetermined.

Findings of the study overall: This repertoire reflects total lymphocytes rather than subpopulations like regulatory T cells. Blood-rectal clonal overlap within each person was significantly higher in ulcerative colitis patients than controls.

Rectal tissue came from one to two pinch biopsies taken at colonoscopy. Controls had colonoscopy for suspected IBD, with normal endoscopy and no IBD the following year. Material for sequencing was gut tissue. This clonotype was obtained from a boy between 10 and 17 years old who was a control in a study of pediatric ulcerative colitis. J is TRBJ2-5 and V is TRBV7-9, with TRBD1 as a possible D gene (6 bases). CDR3 residues: CASSFTRGSGETQYF. The DNA for the CDR3 is TGTGCCAGCAGCTTTACCAGGGGATCGGGAGAGACCCAGTACTTC.